The TCR beta chain described here comes from a study of response to subunit inactivated influenza vaccine. The table lists this clonotype with a few counts. Its antigen is unidentified. Study observations and caveats: Each seasonal influenza vaccination, the authors suggested, recruits few new T cells.

TCRdb fed the RT-PCR reads into MiXCR, producing one record per CDR3 protein. Seen here are under 950,000 distinct CDR3 sequences, approximately 21% observed once, and the top ten hold 10%. V trimming: 5 bases; J trimming: 3 bases; junction bases outside the gene matches: 7. CDR1 and CDR2 (germline): SGHVS, FQNEAQ. This CDR3 spans 16 amino acids. The chain combines TRBV7-8 with TRBJ2-3; 11 bases agree with TRBD2. The receptor was derived from a man over 45 who received an inactivated influenza vaccine. The source material was PBMCs from blood, sampled roughly 5 days after vaccination. The CDR3 reads CASSLPSGRITDTQYF. CDR3 nucleotide sequence: TGTGCCAGCAGCCTACCTAGCGGGAGGATAACAGATACGCAGTATTTT.